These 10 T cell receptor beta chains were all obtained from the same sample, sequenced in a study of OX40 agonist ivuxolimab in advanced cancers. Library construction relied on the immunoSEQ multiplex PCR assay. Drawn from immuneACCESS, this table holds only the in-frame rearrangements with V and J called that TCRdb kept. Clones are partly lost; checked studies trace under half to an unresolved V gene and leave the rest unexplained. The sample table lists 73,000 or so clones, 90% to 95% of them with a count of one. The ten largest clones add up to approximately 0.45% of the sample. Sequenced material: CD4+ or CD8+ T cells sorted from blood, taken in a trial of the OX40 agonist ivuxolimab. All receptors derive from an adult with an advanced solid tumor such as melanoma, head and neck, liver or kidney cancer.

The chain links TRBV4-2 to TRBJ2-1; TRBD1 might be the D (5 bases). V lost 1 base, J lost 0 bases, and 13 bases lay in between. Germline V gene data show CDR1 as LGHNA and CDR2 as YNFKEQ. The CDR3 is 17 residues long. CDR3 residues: CASSQGTGPLSYNEQFF. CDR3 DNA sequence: TGTGCCAGCAGCCAAGGAACAGGACCTCTCTCCTACAATGAGCAGTTCTTC.

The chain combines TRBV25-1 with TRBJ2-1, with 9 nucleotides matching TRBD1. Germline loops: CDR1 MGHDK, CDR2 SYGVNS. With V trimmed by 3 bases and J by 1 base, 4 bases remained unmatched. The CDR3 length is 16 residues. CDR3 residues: CASSDPGQGSYNEQFF. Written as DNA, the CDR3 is TGTGCCAGCAGTGATCCTGGACAGGGGTCCTACAATGAGCAGTTCTTC.

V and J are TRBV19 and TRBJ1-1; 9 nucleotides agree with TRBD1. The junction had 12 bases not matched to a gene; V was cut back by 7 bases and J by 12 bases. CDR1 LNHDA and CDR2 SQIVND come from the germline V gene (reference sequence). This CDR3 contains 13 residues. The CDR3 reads CASTLLGTGLSFF. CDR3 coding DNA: TGTGCCAGTACCCTCTTGGGGACAGGGCTGTCTTTCTTT.

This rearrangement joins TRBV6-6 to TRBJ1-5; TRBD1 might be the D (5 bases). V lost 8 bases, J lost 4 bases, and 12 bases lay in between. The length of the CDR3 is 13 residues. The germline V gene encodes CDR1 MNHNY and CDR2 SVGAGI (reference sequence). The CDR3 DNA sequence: TGTGCCAGCGTCTCAGGGCCGAATCAGCCCCAGCATTTT. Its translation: CASVSGPNQPQHF.

The CDR3: CASSLGHMNTEAFF. The CDR3 DNA reads as TGTGCCAGTAGTCTTGGACATATGAACACTGAAGCTTTCTTT. This rearrangement joins TRBV19 to TRBJ1-1, with D perhaps TRBD1 (5 bases). The V gene lost 5 bases and the J gene lost 0 bases, with 10 bases spanning the gap. The germline gives CDR1 LNHDA, CDR2 SQIVND (reference sequence). This CDR3 comprises 14 residues.

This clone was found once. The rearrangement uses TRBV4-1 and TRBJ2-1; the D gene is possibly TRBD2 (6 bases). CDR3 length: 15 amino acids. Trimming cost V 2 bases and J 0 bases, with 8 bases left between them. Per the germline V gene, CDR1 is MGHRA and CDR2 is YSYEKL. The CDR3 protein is CASSQLASSYNEQFF. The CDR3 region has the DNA TGCGCCAGCAGCCAACTAGCGAGCTCCTACAATGAGCAGTTCTTC.

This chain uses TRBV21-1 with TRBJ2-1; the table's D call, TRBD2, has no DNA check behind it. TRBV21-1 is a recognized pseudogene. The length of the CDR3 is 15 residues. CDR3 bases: TGTGCCAGCAGCAAGGGCACTAGGGTGTATGGTGAGCAGTTCTTC. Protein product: CASSKGTRVYGEQFF.

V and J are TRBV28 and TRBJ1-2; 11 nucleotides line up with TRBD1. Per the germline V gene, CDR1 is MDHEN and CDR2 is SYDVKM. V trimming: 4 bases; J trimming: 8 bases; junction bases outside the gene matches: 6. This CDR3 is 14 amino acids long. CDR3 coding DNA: TGTGCCAGCAGTTCCGGACAGGGGGCCTCCGGCTACACCTTC. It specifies CASSSGQGASGYTF.

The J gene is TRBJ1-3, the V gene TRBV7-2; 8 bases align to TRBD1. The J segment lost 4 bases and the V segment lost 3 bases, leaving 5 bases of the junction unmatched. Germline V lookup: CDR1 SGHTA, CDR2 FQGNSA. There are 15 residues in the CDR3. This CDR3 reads CASSFQGAQGNTIYF. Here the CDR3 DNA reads TGTGCCAGCAGCTTCCAGGGGGCGCAAGGAAACACCATATATTTT.

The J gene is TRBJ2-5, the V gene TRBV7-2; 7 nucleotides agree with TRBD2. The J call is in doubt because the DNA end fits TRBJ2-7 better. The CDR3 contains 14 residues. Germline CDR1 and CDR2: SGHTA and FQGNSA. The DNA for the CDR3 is TGTGCCAGCAGCTTAGACGGCGGGAGTTACGAGCAGTACTTC. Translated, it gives CASSLDGGSYEQYF.